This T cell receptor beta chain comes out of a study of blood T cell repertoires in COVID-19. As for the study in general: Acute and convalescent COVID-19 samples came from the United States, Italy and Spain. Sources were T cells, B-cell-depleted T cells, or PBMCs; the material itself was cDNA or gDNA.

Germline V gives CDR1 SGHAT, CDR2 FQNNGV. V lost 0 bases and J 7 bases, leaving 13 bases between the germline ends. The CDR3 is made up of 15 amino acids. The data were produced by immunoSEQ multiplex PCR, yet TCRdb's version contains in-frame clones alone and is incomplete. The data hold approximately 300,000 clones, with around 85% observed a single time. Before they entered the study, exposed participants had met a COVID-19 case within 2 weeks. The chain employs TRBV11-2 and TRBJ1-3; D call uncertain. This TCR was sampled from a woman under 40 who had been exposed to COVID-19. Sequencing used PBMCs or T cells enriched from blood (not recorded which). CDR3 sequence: CASSLEGSRRNTIYF. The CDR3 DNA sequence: TGTGCCAGCAGCTTAGAAGGATCCAGGAGGAACACCATATATTTT. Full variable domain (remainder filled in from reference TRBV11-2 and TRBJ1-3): EAGVAQSPRYKIIEKRQSVAFWCNPISGHATLYWYQQILGQGPKLLIQFQNNGVVDDSQLPKDRFSAERLKGVDSTLKIQPAKLEDSAVYLCASSLEGSRRNTIYFGEGSWLTVV.